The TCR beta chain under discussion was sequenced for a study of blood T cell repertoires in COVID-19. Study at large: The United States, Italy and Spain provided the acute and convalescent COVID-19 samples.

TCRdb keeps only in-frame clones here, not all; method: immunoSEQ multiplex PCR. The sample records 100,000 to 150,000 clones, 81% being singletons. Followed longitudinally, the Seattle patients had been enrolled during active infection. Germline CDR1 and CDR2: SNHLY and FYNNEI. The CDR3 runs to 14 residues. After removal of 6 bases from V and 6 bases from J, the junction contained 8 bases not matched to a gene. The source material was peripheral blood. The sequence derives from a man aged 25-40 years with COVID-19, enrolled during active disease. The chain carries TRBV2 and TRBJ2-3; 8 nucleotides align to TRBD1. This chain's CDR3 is CASSRTGQGDTQYF. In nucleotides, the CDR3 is TGTGCCAGCAGCCGGACAGGGCAGGGCGATACGCAGTATTTT.